This paragraph covers one T cell receptor (beta chain) sequence. Its target is unknown. Germline lookup yields CDR1 SGDLS and CDR2 YYNGEE. Trimming cost V 4 bases and J 4 bases; bases outside gene matches: 4. This CDR3 has 13 amino acids. This specimen comes from a study of blood T cells in healthy people across ages. Regarding the study as a whole: Changes seen in expanded clonotypes were possibly confounded by donor CMV status left unknown.

The second PCR ran about 6 to 12 cycles with a sample-barcoded 5' primer and J-beta primers. All cDNA molecules were each tagged by a template-switch adaptor with 12 random nucleotides. TCRdb passed the 5' RACE reads through MiXCR, listing each CDR3 protein once. The sample has some 1.8 million distinct CDR3 sequences, more than 35% seen once. Specimen: blood. This receptor was taken from a human donor in good health. The chain joins TRBV9 to TRBJ1-1; TRBD1 matches 7 bases. The CDR3 nucleotides are TGTGCCAGCAGCAAGCAGGGGGGCACTGAAGCTTTCTTT. This gives the protein CASSKQGGTEAFF.